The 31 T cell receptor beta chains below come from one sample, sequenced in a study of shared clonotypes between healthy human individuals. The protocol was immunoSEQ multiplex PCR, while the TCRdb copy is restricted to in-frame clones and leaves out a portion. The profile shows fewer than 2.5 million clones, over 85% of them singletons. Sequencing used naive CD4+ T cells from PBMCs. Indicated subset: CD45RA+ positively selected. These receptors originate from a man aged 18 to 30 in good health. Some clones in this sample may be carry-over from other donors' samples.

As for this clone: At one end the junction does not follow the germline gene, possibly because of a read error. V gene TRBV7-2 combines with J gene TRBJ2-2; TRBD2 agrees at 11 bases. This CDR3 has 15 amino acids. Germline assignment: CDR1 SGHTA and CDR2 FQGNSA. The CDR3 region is CASRLAGGPIGELFF. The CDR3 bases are TGTGCCAGCAGATTAGCGGGAGGGCCGATCGGGGAGCTGTTTTTT.

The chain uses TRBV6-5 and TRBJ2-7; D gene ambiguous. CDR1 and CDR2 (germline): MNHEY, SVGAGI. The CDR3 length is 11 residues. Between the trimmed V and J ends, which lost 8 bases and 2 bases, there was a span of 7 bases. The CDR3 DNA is TGTGCCAGCGGTTTTGCCTACGAGCAGTACTTC. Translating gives CASGFAYEQYF.

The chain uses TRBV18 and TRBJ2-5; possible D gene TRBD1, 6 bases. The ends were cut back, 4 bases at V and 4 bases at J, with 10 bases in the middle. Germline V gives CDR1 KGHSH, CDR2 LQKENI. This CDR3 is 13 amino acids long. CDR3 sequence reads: CASSRSRGETQYF. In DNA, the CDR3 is TGTGCCAGCTCACGTTCCAGGGGAGAGACCCAGTACTTC. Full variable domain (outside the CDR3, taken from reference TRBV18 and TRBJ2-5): NAGVMQNPRHLVRRRGQEARLRCSPMKGHSHVYWYRQLPEEGLKFMVYLQKENIIDESGMPKERFSAEFPKEGPSILRIQQVVRGDSAAYFCASSRSRGETQYFGPGTRLLVL.

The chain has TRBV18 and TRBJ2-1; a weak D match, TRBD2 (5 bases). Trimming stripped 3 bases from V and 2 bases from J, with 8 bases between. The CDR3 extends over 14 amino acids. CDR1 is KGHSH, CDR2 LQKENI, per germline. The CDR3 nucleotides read TGTGCCAGCTCACCGAGGGCAACCTACAATGAGCAGTTCTTC. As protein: CASSPRATYNEQFF. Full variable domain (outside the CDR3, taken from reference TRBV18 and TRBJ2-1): NAGVMQNPRHLVRRRGQEARLRCSPMKGHSHVYWYRQLPEEGLKFMVYLQKENIIDESGMPKERFSAEFPKEGPSILRIQQVVRGDSAAYFCASSPRATYNEQFFGPGTRLTVL.

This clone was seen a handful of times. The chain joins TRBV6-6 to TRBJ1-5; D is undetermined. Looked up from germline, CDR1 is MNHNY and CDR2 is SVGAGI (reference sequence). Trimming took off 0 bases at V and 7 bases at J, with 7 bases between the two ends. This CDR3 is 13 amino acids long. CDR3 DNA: TGTGCCAGCAGTTACTCTTCGGGGCAGCCCCAGCATTTT. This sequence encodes CASSYSSGQPQHF.

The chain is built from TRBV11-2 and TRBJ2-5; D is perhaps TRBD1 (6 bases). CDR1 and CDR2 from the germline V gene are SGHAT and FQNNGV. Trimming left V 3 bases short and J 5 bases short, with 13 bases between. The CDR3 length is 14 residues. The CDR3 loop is CASSFVRTAETQYF. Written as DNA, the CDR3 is TGTGCCAGCAGCTTCGTGAGGACAGCCGAGACCCAGTACTTC.

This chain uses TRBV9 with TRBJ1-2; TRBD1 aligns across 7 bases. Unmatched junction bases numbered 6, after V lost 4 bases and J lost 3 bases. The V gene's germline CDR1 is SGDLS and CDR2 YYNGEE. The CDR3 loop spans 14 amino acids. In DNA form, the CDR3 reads TGTGCCAGCAGCCTTCAAGGGGGCGACTATGGCTACACCTTC. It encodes CASSLQGGDYGYTF.

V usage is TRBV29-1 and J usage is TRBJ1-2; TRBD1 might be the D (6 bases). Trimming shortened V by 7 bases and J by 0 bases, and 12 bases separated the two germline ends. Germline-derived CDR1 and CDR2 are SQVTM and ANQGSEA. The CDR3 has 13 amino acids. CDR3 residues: CSAGGRANYGYTF. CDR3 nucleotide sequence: TGCAGCGCTGGGGGCAGGGCTAACTATGGCTACACCTTC. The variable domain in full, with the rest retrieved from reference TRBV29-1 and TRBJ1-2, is SAVISQKPSRDICQRGTSLTIQCQVDSQVTMMFWYRQQPGQSLTLIATANQGSEATYESGFVIDKFPISRPNLTFSTLTVSNMSPEDSSIYLCSAGGRANYGYTFGSGTRLTVV.

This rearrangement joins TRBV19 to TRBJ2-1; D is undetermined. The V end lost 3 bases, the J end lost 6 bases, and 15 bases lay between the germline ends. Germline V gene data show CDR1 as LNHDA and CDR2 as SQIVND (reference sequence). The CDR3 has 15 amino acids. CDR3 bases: TGTGCCAGTAGTATTTGGGCAGGATCTTTCAATGAGCAGTTCTTC. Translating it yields CASSIWAGSFNEQFF.

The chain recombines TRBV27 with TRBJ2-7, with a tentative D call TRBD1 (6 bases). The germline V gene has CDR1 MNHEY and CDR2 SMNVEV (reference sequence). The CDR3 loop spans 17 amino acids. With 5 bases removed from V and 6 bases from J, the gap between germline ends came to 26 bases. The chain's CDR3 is CASSPPGTKGGISEQYF. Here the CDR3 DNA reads TGTGCCAGCAGTCCCCCTGGGACAAAAGGTGGGATCAGCGAGCAGTACTTC.

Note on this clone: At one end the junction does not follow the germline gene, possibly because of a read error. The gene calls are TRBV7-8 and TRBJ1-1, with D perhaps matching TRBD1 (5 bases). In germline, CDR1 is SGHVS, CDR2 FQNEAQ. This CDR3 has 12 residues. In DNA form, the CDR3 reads TGTGCCACAGGGACTCTAATCAACCCCGGCGAGTTT. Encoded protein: CATGTLINPGEF.

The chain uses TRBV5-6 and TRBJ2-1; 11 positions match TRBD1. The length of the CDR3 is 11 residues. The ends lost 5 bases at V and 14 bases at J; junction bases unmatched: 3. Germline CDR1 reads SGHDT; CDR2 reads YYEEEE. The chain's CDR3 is CASSRDRGEFF. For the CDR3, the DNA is TGTGCCAGCAGTCGGGACAGGGGGGAGTTCTTC.

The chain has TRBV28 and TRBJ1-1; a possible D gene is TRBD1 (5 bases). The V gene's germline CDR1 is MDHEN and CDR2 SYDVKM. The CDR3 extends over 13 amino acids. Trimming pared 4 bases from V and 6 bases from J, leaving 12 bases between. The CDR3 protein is CASSSGLYSEAFF. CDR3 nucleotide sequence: TGTGCCAGCAGTTCGGGACTATATTCTGAAGCTTTCTTT.

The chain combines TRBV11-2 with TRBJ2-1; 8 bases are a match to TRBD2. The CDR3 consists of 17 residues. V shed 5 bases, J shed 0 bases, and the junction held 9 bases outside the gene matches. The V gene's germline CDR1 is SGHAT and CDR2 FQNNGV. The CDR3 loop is CASSPLSSGSSYNEQFF. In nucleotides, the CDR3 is TGTGCCAGCAGCCCATTATCGAGCGGGAGCTCCTACAATGAGCAGTTCTTC.

The CDR3 region is CASSLGTPRGTQYF. CDR3 DNA sequence: TGTGCCAGCTCGCTTGGGACACCCAGGGGGACGCAGTATTTT. The V call is TRBV18, the J call TRBJ2-3; TRBD1 matches 7 bases. With V trimmed by 6 bases and J by 9 bases, 12 bases remained unmatched. The germline V gene has CDR1 KGHSH and CDR2 LQKENI. The CDR3 sequence is 14 residues long.

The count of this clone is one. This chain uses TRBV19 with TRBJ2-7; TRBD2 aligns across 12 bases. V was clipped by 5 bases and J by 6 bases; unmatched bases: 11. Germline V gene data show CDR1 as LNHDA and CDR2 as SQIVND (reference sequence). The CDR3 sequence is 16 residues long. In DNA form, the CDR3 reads TGTGCCAGTAGTTCCCGAAGACTAGCGGGAGCAGCCGAGCAGTACTTC. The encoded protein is CASSSRRLAGAAEQYF.

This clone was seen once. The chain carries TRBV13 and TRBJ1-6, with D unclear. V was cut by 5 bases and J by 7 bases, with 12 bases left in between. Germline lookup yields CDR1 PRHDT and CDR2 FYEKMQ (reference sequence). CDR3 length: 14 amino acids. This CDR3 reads CASSPGPRNSPLHF. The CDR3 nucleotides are TGTGCCAGCAGCCCAGGACCCCGGAATTCACCCCTCCACTTT.

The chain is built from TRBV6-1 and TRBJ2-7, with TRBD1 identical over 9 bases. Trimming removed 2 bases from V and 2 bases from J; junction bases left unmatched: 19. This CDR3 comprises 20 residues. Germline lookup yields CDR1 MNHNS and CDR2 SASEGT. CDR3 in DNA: TGTGCCAGCAGTGAAAGACCGGGACAGGGCCCAAGTTTCCCTCCCTACGAGCAGTACTTC. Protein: CASSERPGQGPSFPPYEQYF.

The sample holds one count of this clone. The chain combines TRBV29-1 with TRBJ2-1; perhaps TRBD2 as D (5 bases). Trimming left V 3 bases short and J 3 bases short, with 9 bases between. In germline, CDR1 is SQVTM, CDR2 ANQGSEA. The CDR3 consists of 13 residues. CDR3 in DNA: TGCAGCGTTGAGGCTAGCCGCTACAATGAGCAGTTCTTC. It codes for CSVEASRYNEQFF.

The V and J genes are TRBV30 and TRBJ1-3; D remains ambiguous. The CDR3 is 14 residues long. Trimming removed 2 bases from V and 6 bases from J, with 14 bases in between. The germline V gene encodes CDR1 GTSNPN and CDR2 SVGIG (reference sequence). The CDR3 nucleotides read TGTGCCTGGAGTCCCGGATTTCGCGCAAACACCATATATTTT. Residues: CAWSPGFRANTIYF. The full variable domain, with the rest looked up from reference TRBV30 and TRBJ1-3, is SQTIHQWPATLVQPVGSPLSLECTVEGTSNPNLYWYRQAAGRGLQLLFYSVGIGQISSEVPQNLSASRPQDRQFILSSKKLLLSDSGFYLCAWSPGFRANTIYFGEGSWLTVV.

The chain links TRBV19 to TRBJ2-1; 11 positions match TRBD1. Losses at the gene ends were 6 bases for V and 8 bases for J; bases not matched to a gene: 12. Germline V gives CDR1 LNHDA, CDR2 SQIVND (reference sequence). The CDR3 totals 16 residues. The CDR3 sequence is CASSPPRTGGLDEQFF. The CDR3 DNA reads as TGTGCCAGTAGCCCCCCGCGGACAGGGGGCTTAGATGAGCAGTTCTTC.

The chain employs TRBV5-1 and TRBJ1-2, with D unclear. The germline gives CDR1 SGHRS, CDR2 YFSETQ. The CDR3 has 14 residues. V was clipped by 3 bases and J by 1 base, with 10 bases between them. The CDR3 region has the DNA TGCGCCAGCAGCTCGGGATCTGTTAACTATGGCTACACCTTC. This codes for CASSSGSVNYGYTF.

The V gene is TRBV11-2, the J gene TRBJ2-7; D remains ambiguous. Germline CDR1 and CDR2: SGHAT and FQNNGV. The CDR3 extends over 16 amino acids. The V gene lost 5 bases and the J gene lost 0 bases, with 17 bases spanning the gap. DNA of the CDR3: TGTGCCAGCAGCATTGTACCAGACCCTGTCTCCTACGAGCAGTACTTC. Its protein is CASSIVPDPVSYEQYF.

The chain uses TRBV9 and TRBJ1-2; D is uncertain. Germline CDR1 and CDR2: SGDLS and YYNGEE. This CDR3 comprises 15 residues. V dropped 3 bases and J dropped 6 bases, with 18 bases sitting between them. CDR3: CASSGIPRLTDGYTF. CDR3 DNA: TGTGCCAGCAGCGGGATCCCCCGGCTTACCGATGGCTACACCTTC.

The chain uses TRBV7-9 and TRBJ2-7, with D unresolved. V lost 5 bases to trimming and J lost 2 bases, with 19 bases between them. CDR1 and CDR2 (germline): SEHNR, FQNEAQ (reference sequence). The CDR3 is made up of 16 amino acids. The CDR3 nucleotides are TGTGCCAGCAGCCCCCGGCTGGCCACCCCCCCCTACGAGCAGTACTTC. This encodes CASSPRLATPPYEQYF.

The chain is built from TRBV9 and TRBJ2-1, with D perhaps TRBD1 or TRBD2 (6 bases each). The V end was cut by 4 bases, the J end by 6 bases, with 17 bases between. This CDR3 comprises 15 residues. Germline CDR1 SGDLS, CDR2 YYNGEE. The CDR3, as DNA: TGTGCCAGCAGCACCTCGATAGGGGGAGGCAATGAGCAGTTCTTC. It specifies CASSTSIGGGNEQFF.

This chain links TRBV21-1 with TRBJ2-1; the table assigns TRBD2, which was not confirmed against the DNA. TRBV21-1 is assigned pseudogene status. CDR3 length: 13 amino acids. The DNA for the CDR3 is TGTGCCAGCAACACGCCCTCTAGAAATGAGCAGTTCTTC. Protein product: CASNTPSRNEQFF.

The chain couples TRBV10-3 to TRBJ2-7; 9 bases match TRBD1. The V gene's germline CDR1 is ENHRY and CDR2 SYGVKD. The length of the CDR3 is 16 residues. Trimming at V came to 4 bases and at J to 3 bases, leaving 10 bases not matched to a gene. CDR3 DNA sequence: TGTGCCATCAGTGTCGGCCCGGGACAGGGTAGCTACGAGCAGTACTTC. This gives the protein CAISVGPGQGSYEQYF.

The DNA for the CDR3 is TGCGCCAGCAGCACCCTCGGGACAGGGGGCGACGAGCAGTACTTC. Protein sequence: CASSTLGTGGDEQYF. The rearrangement joins TRBV5-1 to TRBJ2-7, with 12 positions matching TRBD1. Germline V gene sequence: CDR1 SGHRS, CDR2 YFSETQ. V shed 4 bases and J 5 bases; nucleotides not matched to a gene: 7. The CDR3 is made up of 15 amino acids.

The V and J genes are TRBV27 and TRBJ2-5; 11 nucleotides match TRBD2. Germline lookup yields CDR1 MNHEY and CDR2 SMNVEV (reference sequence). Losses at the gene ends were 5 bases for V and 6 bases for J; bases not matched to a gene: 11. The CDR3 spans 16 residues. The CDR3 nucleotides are TGTGCCAGCAGTCTGATTAGCGGGAGGGATGGGAAGACCCAGTACTTC. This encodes CASSLISGRDGKTQYF.

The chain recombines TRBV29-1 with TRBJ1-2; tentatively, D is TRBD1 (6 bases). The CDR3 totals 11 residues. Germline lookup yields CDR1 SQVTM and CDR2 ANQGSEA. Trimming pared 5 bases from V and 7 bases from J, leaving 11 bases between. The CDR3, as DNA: TGCAGCGTTCCGGGGGCATTTGGCTACACCTTC. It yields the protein CSVPGAFGYTF.